This is a list of T cell receptor beta chains from one sample in a study of OX40 agonist ivuxolimab in advanced cancers. Using immunoSEQ multiplex PCR, the repertoire was profiled, and TCRdb retains in-frame clones only, with some absent. Of roughly 65,000 clones listed, roughly 89% are singletons. The material was CD4+ or CD8+ T cells sorted from blood, obtained in a trial of the OX40 agonist ivuxolimab. Receptors originate from an adult with an advanced solid tumor such as melanoma, head and neck, liver or kidney cancer. The CDR3 runs from the conserved cysteine through the conserved F or W. A D gene is named only where the DNA matches it firmly. Clone size is not always given. Where it is, it says once, few, many or a class for expanded clones.

abundance: -
v_gene: TRBV5-6
d_gene: -
j_gene: TRBJ1-4
CDR3nt: TGTGCCAGCAGCTTGGTCCAGGAAACAGGGCGGGGGGAAAAACTGTTTTTT
CDR3aa: CASSLVQETGRGEKLFF

abundance: once
v_gene: TRBV30
d_gene: -
j_gene: TRBJ1-1
CDR3nt: TGTGCCTGGAGTGAGTGGGTTGAAGCTTTCTTT
CDR3aa: CAWSEWVEAFF

abundance: once
v_gene: TRBV5-1
d_gene: TRBD2
j_gene: TRBJ2-5
CDR3nt: TGCGCCAGCAGCTTAACGGGAGGGATGCAAGAGACCCAGTACTTC
CDR3aa: CASSLTGGMQETQYF

abundance: -
v_gene: TRBV5-1
d_gene: -
j_gene: TRBJ1-4
CDR3nt: TGCGCCAGCAGCCTCGGGGGTTCGGCTAATGAAAAACTGTTTTTT
CDR3aa: CASSLGGSANEKLFF

abundance: -
v_gene: TRBV7-2
d_gene: -
j_gene: TRBJ1-5
CDR3nt: TGTGCCAGCAGCTTGTCCAACAATCAGCCCCAGCATTTT
CDR3aa: CASSLSNNQPQHF

abundance: -
v_gene: TRBV18
d_gene: -
j_gene: TRBJ2-7
CDR3nt: TGTGCCAGCTCACCACCGGTCAGGGATCGCGAGCAGTACTTC
CDR3aa: CASSPPVRDREQYF

abundance: once
v_gene: TRBV5-4
d_gene: -
j_gene: TRBJ2-5
CDR3nt: TGTGCCAGCAGTTTAGGGTACCAAGAGACCCAGTACTTC
CDR3aa: CASSLGYQETQYF

abundance: -
v_gene: TRBV5-1
d_gene: TRBD1
j_gene: TRBJ2-7
CDR3nt: TGCGCCAGCAGCTTGGTGGACAGGAGGAACGAGCAGTACTTC
CDR3aa: CASSLVDRRNEQYF

abundance: -
v_gene: TRBV7-8
d_gene: TRBD1
j_gene: TRBJ1-2
CDR3nt: TGTGCCAGCACCCGAAGGGGGCACTATGGCTACACCTTC
CDR3aa: CASTRRGHYGYTF

abundance: -
v_gene: TRBV5-1
d_gene: TRBD2
j_gene: TRBJ2-3
CDR3nt: TGCGCCAGCAGCTTGGAGGGCGGGAGTTTCCAGTATTTT
CDR3aa: CASSLEGGSFQYF

abundance: -
v_gene: TRBV19
d_gene: -
j_gene: TRBJ2-3
CDR3nt: TGTGCCAGTAGTCCGGGGACATCAACTAGCACAGATACGCAGTATTTT
CDR3aa: CASSPGTSTSTDTQYF

abundance: -
v_gene: TRBV27
d_gene: TRBD2
j_gene: TRBJ2-3
CDR3nt: TGTGCCAGCAGCCGGGCTAGCGGGAGGACAGATACGCAGTATTTT
CDR3aa: CASSRASGRTDTQYF

abundance: -
v_gene: TRBV29-1
d_gene: TRBD2
j_gene: TRBJ2-1
CDR3nt: TGCAGCTCTTGGGGTCCAGCGGGGGTAGGGGAGCAGTTCTTC
CDR3aa: CSSWGPAGVGEQFF

abundance: once
v_gene: TRBV11-3
d_gene: -
j_gene: TRBJ2-1
CDR3nt: TGTGCCAGCAGCTCGAATGGACAGAATAAATACAATGAGCAGTTCTTC
CDR3aa: CASSSNGQNKYNEQFF

abundance: -
v_gene: TRBV2
d_gene: TRBD2
j_gene: TRBJ2-1
CDR3nt: TGTGCCAGCAGTGGGCAGCTAGCGGGCTCCTACAATGAGCAGTTCTTC
CDR3aa: CASSGQLAGSYNEQFF

abundance: -
v_gene: TRBV11-2
d_gene: TRBD2
j_gene: TRBJ2-7
CDR3nt: TGTGCAAGCGGGAGTCTATACGAGCAGTACTTC
CDR3aa: CASGSLYEQYF

abundance: -
v_gene: TRBV29-1
d_gene: -
j_gene: TRBJ2-3
CDR3nt: TGCAGCGTTGACGGCCAAACAGATACGCAGTATTTT
CDR3aa: CSVDGQTDTQYF

abundance: -
v_gene: TRBV9
d_gene: -
j_gene: TRBJ2-3
CDR3nt: TGTGCCAGCAGCGTAGGGGCAGATACGCAGTATTTT
CDR3aa: CASSVGADTQYF

abundance: -
v_gene: TRBV7-2
d_gene: -
j_gene: TRBJ2-7
CDR3nt: TGTGCCAGCAGCTCTCCAGGGGTGGCGTACGAGCAGTACTTC
CDR3aa: CASSSPGVAYEQYF

abundance: few
v_gene: TRBV5-1
d_gene: TRBD2
j_gene: TRBJ2-2
CDR3nt: TGCGCCAGCAGCTTACTAGCGGTTAACACCGGGGAGCTGTTTTTT
CDR3aa: CASSLLAVNTGELFF

abundance: once
v_gene: TRBV19
d_gene: -
j_gene: TRBJ2-7
CDR3nt: TGTGCCAGTAGAGAGGACACTTCCTACGAGCAGTACTTC
CDR3aa: CASREDTSYEQYF

abundance: -
v_gene: TRBV10-3
d_gene: TRBD2
j_gene: TRBJ2-1
CDR3nt: TGTGCCATCAGTAACGGGGGGACTAGCGGGATTCTTAAGTTCTTC
CDR3aa: CAISNGGTSGILKFF

abundance: -
v_gene: TRBV11-3
d_gene: TRBD2
j_gene: TRBJ2-1
CDR3nt: TGTGCCAGCAGCTTAGGGACTAGTTACAATGAGCAGTTCTTC
CDR3aa: CASSLGTSYNEQFF

abundance: -
v_gene: TRBV28
d_gene: -
j_gene: TRBJ1-2
CDR3nt: TGTGCCAGCAGTTTTGAAGGGACCTATGGCTACACCTTC
CDR3aa: CASSFEGTYGYTF

abundance: -
v_gene: TRBV7-9
d_gene: -
j_gene: TRBJ1-2
CDR3nt: TGTGCCAGCAGCTTAGCCAACTATGGCTACACCTTC
CDR3aa: CASSLANYGYTF

abundance: few
v_gene: TRBV2
d_gene: TRBD2
j_gene: TRBJ2-7
CDR3nt: TGTGCCAGCTGGGGAGGGAGATTCCACGAGCAGTACTTC
CDR3aa: CASWGGRFHEQYF

abundance: -
v_gene: TRBV30
d_gene: -
j_gene: TRBJ1-2
CDR3nt: TGTGCCTGGAGCCAGGCAGAATATGGCTACACCTTC
CDR3aa: CAWSQAEYGYTF

abundance: -
v_gene: TRBV19
d_gene: TRBD1
j_gene: TRBJ1-2
CDR3nt: TGTGCCAGTAGTACCGACAGGGGGCGAAACTATGGCTACACCTTC
CDR3aa: CASSTDRGRNYGYTF

abundance: -
v_gene: TRBV5-6
d_gene: -
j_gene: TRBJ1-1
CDR3nt: TGTGCCAGCAGCCAGGGACGTAGGAACACTGAAGCTTTCTTT
CDR3aa: CASSQGRRNTEAFF

abundance: -
v_gene: TRBV5-6
d_gene: -
j_gene: TRBJ1-4
CDR3nt: TGTGCCAGCAGCTTGCGGGCAGCAACTAATGAAAAACTGTTTTTT
CDR3aa: CASSLRAATNEKLFF

abundance: -
v_gene: TRBV5-6
d_gene: TRBD1
j_gene: TRBJ2-3
CDR3nt: TGTGCCAGCAGCTACGGACAGGCCGATACGCAGTATTTT
CDR3aa: CASSYGQADTQYF

abundance: -
v_gene: TRBV21-1
d_gene: -
j_gene: TRBJ1-2
CDR3nt: TGTGCCAGCAGCAAAGCCTTAGGACCGGGCCTAGGGGGCTACACCTTC
CDR3aa: CASSKALGPGLGGYTF

abundance: once
v_gene: TRBV29-1
d_gene: -
j_gene: TRBJ2-2
CDR3nt: TGCAGCGTTGGGGAAGGGGAGCTGTTTTTT
CDR3aa: CSVGEGELFF

abundance: -
v_gene: TRBV30
d_gene: -
j_gene: TRBJ2-3
CDR3nt: TGTGCCTGGAGTGTAGGTCCGCCCCGCAGGGATACGCAGTATTTT
CDR3aa: CAWSVGPPRRDTQYF

abundance: -
v_gene: TRBV7-3
d_gene: -
j_gene: TRBJ2-1
CDR3nt: TGTGCCAGCAGTTCACAGGGTTCGGTTGAGCAGTTCTTC
CDR3aa: CASSSQGSVEQFF

abundance: -
v_gene: TRBV28
d_gene: -
j_gene: TRBJ1-3
CDR3nt: TGTGCCAGCAGCACGAGCCTAATGGGTCACTTGGGAAACACCATATATTTT
CDR3aa: CASSTSLMGHLGNTIYF

abundance: -
v_gene: TRBV11-1
d_gene: TRBD2
j_gene: TRBJ2-1
CDR3nt: TGTGCCAGCAGCTTAACAGCGGGAGTGTACAATGAGCAGTTCTTC
CDR3aa: CASSLTAGVYNEQFF

abundance: -
v_gene: TRBV27
d_gene: -
j_gene: TRBJ2-3
CDR3nt: TGTGCCAGCAGTCCGGACGGAACAGATACGCAGTATTTT
CDR3aa: CASSPDGTDTQYF

abundance: -
v_gene: TRBV4-1
d_gene: TRBD2
j_gene: TRBJ2-1
CDR3nt: TGCGCCAGCAGCCAGGGCGGGAGGTACACTTACAATGAGCAGTTCTTC
CDR3aa: CASSQGGRYTYNEQFF

abundance: -
v_gene: TRBV5-1
d_gene: -
j_gene: TRBJ2-2
CDR3nt: TGCGCCAGCAGCTTGGATAGGTCCCGCACCGGGGAGCTGTTTTTT
CDR3aa: CASSLDRSRTGELFF

abundance: -
v_gene: TRBV4-1
d_gene: -
j_gene: TRBJ1-4
CDR3nt: TGCGCCAGCAGCCAAGAGGGCCGAACGGAAAAACTGTTTTTT
CDR3aa: CASSQEGRTEKLFF

abundance: -
v_gene: TRBV6-1
d_gene: TRBD2
j_gene: TRBJ2-1
CDR3nt: TGTGCCAGCACGCCCGAGCGGGAGGCCGAGCAGTTCTTC
CDR3aa: CASTPEREAEQFF

abundance: -
v_gene: TRBV7-3
d_gene: TRBD2
j_gene: TRBJ2-3
CDR3nt: TGTGCCAGCAGCTTAATACTAGCGGGAGGAACAGATACGCAGTATTTT
CDR3aa: CASSLILAGGTDTQYF

abundance: -
v_gene: TRBV11-2
d_gene: TRBD1
j_gene: TRBJ2-7
CDR3nt: TGTGCCAGCGGGACAGAATCCTACGAGCAGTACTTC
CDR3aa: CASGTESYEQYF

abundance: -
v_gene: TRBV7-9
d_gene: TRBD2
j_gene: TRBJ2-7
CDR3nt: TGTGCCAGCAGCTTAGCCGGGGTTGGGACTAGCGGGGAGTACGAGCAGTACTTC
CDR3aa: CASSLAGVGTSGEYEQYF

abundance: few
v_gene: TRBV7-2
d_gene: TRBD1
j_gene: TRBJ1-4
CDR3nt: TGTGCCAGCAGCCTGATTGGGACAGGTTATGAAAAACTGTTTTTT
CDR3aa: CASSLIGTGYEKLFF

abundance: -
v_gene: TRBV4-2
d_gene: -
j_gene: TRBJ1-4
CDR3nt: TGTGCCAGCAGCCAAGAGGCCGGTGAAAAACTGTTTTTT
CDR3aa: CASSQEAGEKLFF

abundance: -
v_gene: TRBV5-6
d_gene: -
j_gene: TRBJ2-7
CDR3nt: TGTGCCAGCAGCTCCCAGGACACCAACGAGCAGTACTTC
CDR3aa: CASSSQDTNEQYF

abundance: -
v_gene: TRBV7-9
d_gene: -
j_gene: TRBJ1-4
CDR3nt: TGTGCCAGCAGCTTATACGGAACTAATGAAAAACTGTTTTTT
CDR3aa: CASSLYGTNEKLFF

abundance: -
v_gene: TRBV5-4
d_gene: TRBD2
j_gene: TRBJ2-7
CDR3nt: TGTGCCAGCAGCTTTGGACTAGCGGGAGGGCTATTACCCAACGAGCAGTACTTC
CDR3aa: CASSFGLAGGLLPNEQYF

abundance: few
v_gene: TRBV29-1
d_gene: -
j_gene: TRBJ1-5
CDR3nt: TGCAGCGCCCGCGGGGGTCCCAATCAGCCCCAGCATTTT
CDR3aa: CSARGGPNQPQHF

abundance: -
v_gene: TRBV19
d_gene: TRBD1
j_gene: TRBJ2-1
CDR3nt: TGTGCCAGTGTAGGACAGGTGGGACGCAATGAGCAGTTCTTC
CDR3aa: CASVGQVGRNEQFF

abundance: few
v_gene: TRBV13
d_gene: -
j_gene: TRBJ1-5
CDR3nt: TGTGCCAGCAGCTTAGGGAATCAGCCCCAGCATTTT
CDR3aa: CASSLGNQPQHF

abundance: -
v_gene: TRBV27
d_gene: -
j_gene: TRBJ2-1
CDR3nt: TGTGCCAGCAGTTCCTTCTTAGCTGCATACCACAGTGAGCAGTTCTTC
CDR3aa: CASSSFLAAYHSEQFF

abundance: -
v_gene: TRBV7-3
d_gene: TRBD2
j_gene: TRBJ2-1
CDR3nt: TGTGCCAGCAGCCCCCTTTCTCTAGCGGGGTCGGGTGAGCAGTTCTTC
CDR3aa: CASSPLSLAGSGEQFF